This T cell receptor (beta chain) was documented in a study of memory CD4+ T cells and cytomegalovirus serostatus. Study at large: This sample comes from healthy Belgian adults, 9 CMV seropositive, 20 to 25 seronegative. General observations from the study: The CMV-associated TCR signature appears largely within the CD4+ memory repertoire. CMV serostatus prediction reached median AUC approximately 0.95, or 0.91 with US-trained model. CD4+ memory repertoires contained about two fifths of the 164 reported CMV TCRbeta sequences.

A note on this clone: Its cognate antigen is unknown.

The CDR3 covers 13 residues. Germline lookup yields CDR1 SGHTA and CDR2 FQGNSA. V dropped 3 bases and J dropped 0 bases, with 5 bases sitting between them. Sequencing used immunoSEQ multiplex PCR; TCRdb keeps in-frame clones, though not all of them. The sample records 35,000 to 50,000 clones, 65% to 80% being singletons. Single viable CD3+CD4+CD8-CD45RO+ cells were sorted as the memory CD4+ T cells. This receptor was taken from an adult in good health and CMV-seronegative. Sequences were obtained from memory CD4+ T cells from blood. The rearrangement joins TRBV7-2 to TRBJ1-1, with unresolved D. As DNA, the CDR3 is TGTGCCAGCAGCTTCCCTATGAACACTGAAGCTTTCTTT. Residues: CASSFPMNTEAFF.